This T cell receptor (beta chain) was identified in a study of blood T cell repertoires in COVID-19. There are 15 residues in the CDR3. Germline CDR1 and CDR2: SNHLY and FYNNEI. Trimming cost V 3 bases and J 2 bases, with 13 bases left between them. Sequencing used immunoSEQ multiplex PCR; TCRdb keeps in-frame clones, though not all of them. The sample includes approximately 430,000 clones, about nine tenths seen only once; the top ten take more than 1.4%. Sequenced material: peripheral blood. This TCR derives from a woman aged 25 to 39 with active or convalescent COVID-19. The rearrangement links TRBV2 to TRBJ1-1; no firm D call. The CDR3 DNA sequence: TGTGCCAGCAGTGAGGAGAAGGCGGCTAACACTGAAGCTTTCTTT. As protein: CASSEEKAANTEAFF.